This T cell receptor beta chain was sequenced during a study of spatial heterogeneity in lung cancer. Study details: There were consistently more beta-chain sequences detected than alpha-chain sequences.

The time point here: sample taken at primary tumor resection. The donors comprised some 70 untreated early-stage non-small cell lung cancer patients. Sequencing of whole RNA from tumor, nontumor lung or frozen PBMC involved no sorting. V was pared by 6 bases and J by 13 bases, with 22 bases between. Per the germline V gene, CDR1 is SNHLY and CDR2 is FYNNEI. This CDR3 contains 14 residues. In this sample, this clonotype turned up many times. Every TCR cDNA molecule carried a tag that served as a unique molecular identifier. MiXCR, applied by TCRdb to the 5' RACE reads, yields one record per CDR3 protein. There are more than 60,000 distinct CDR3 sequences in the sample; about 6.3% occur only once, and roughly 14% lies in the top ten.

The chain has TRBV2 and TRBJ2-1; D is perhaps TRBD1 or TRBD2 (6 bases each). Material: PBMCs, obtained at surgery. The clonotype originates from a female donor with early-stage non-small cell lung cancer. As DNA, the CDR3 is TGTGCCAGCAGGTTGGGGGCGCAGCCGGGACTCCAGTTCTTC. It encodes CASRLGAQPGLQFF.